This T cell receptor beta chain was identified in a study of beta chain features in type 1 diabetes. Study results and caveats: For Type 1 diabetes patients, all four CD4+ subsets carried TCRB CDR3s that were moderately but significantly shorter.

Germline V gene lookup returns CDR1 SGHRS and CDR2 YFSETQ. Trimming cost V 0 bases and J 7 bases, with 11 bases left between them. The CDR3 covers 15 residues. Worth noting for this clone: Its matching antigen is unknown.

TCRB transcripts that were expressed got sequenced, as all of the isolated RNA had been reverse transcribed. TCRdb's table, derived via immunoSEQ multiplex PCR, lists solely in-frame clones and lacks some. This sample yields around 280,000 clones, of which 7% to 9% are seen a single time; 1% belongs to the top ten. The TCR sequence derives from a woman younger than 35 in good health. The specimen was central memory CD4+ T cells from blood. The chain uses TRBV5-1 and TRBJ1-6; D is possibly TRBD1 (5 bases). The CDR3 coding sequence is TGCGCCAGCAGCTTGGAGGGGCAGAAAAATTCACCCCTCCACTTT. It encodes CASSLEGQKNSPLHF.